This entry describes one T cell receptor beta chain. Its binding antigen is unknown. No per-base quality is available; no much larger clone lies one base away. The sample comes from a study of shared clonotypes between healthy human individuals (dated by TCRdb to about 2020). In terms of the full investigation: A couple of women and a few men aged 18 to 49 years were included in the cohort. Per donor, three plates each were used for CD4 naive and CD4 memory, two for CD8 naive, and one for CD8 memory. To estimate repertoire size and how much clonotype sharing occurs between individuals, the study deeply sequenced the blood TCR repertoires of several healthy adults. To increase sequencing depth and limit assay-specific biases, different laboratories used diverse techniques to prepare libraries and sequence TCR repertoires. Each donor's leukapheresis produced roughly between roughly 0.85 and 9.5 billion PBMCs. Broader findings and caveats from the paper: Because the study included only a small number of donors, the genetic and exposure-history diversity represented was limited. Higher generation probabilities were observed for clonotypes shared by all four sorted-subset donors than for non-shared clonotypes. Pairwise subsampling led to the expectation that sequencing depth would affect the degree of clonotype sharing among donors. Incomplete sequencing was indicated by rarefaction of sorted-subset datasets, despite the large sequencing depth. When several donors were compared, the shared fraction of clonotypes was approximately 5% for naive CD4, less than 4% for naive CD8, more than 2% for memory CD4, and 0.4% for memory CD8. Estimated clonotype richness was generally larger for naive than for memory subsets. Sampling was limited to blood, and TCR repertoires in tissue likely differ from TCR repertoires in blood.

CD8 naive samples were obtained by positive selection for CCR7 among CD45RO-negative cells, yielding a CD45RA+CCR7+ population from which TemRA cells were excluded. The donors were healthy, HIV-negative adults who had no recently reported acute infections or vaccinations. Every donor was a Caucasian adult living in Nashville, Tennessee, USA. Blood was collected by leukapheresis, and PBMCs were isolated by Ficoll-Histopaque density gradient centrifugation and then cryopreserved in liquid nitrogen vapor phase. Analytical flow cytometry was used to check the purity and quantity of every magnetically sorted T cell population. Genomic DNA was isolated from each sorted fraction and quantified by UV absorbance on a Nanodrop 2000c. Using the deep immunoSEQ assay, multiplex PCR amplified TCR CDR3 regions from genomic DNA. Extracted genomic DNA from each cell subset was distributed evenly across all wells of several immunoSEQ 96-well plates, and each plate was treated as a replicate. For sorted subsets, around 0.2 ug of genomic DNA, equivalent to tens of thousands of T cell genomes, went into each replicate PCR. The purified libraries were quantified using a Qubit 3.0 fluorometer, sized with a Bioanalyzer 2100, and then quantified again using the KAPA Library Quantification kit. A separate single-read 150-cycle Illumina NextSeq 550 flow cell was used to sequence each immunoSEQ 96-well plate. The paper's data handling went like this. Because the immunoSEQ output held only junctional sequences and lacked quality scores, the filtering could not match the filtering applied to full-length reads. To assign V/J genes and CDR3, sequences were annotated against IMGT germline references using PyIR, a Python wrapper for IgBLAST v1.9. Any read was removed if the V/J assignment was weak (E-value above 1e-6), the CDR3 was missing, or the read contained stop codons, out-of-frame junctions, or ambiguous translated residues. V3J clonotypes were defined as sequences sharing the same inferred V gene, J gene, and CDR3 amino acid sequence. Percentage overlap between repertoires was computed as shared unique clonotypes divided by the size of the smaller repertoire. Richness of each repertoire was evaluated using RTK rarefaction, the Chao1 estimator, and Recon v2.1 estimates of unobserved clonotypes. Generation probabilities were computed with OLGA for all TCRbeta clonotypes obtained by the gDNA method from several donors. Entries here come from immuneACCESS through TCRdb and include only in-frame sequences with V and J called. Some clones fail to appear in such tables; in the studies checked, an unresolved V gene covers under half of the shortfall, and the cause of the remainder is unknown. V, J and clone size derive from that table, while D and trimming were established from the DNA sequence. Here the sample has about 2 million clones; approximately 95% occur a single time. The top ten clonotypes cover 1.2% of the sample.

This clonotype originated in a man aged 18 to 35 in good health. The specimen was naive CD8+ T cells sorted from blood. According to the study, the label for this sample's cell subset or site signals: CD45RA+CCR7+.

In nucleotide form, the sequence is TGTGCCAGCAGCCCCGAGGGGGATAACTATGGCTACACCTTC. This yields the protein CASSPEGDNYGYTF. The sequence joins TRBV13 to TRBJ1-2, with TRBD1 as a weak D call on 6 bases. The CDR3, cysteine through phenylalanine, is 14 amino acids long. CDR3 DNA only is kept here, 42 bases in frame from base 1. As encoded in the germline V gene (reference sequence), CDR1 is PRHDT while CDR2 is FYEKMQ. At the junction V is shortened by 5 bases and J by 1 base, with 11 bases in between.